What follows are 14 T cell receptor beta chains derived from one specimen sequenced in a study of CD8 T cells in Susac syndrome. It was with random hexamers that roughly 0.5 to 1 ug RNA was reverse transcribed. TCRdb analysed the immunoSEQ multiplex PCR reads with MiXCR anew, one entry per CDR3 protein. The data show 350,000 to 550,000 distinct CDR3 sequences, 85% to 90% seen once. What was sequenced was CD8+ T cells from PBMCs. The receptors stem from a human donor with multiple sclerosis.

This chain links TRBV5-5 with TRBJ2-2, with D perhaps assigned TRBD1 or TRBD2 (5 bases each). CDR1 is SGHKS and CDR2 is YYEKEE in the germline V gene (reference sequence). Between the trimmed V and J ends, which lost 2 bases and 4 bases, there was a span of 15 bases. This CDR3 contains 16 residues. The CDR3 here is CASSFFGDVGTGELFF. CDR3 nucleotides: TGTGCCAGCAGCTTTTTCGGGGACGTAGGCACCGGGGAGCTGTTTTTT. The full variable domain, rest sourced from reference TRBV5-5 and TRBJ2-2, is DAGVTQSPTHLIKTRGQQVTLRCSPISGHKSVSWYQQVLGQGPQFIFQYYEKEERGRGNFPDRFSARQFPNYSSELNVNALLLGDSALYLCASSFFGDVGTGELFFGEGSRLTVL.

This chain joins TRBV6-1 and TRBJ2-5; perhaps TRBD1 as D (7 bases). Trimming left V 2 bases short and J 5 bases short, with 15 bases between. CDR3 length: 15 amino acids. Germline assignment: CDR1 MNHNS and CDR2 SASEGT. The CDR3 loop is CASSERRGLWETQYF. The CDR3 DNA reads TGTGCCAGCAGTGAAAGGAGGGGGCTCTGGGAGACCCAGTACTTC.

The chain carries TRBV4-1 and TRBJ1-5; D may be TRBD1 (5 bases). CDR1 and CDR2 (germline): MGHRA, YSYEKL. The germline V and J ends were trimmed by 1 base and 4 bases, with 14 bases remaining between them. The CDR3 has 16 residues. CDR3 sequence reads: CASSQGPIGANQPQHF. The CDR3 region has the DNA TGCGCCAGCAGCCAAGGTCCCATCGGGGCAAATCAGCCCCAGCATTTT.

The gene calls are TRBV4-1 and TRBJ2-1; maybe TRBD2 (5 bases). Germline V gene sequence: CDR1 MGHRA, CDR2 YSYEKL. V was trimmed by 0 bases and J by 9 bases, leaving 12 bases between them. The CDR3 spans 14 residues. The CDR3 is CASSQDLLGVEQFF. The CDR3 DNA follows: TGCGCCAGCAGCCAAGATTTACTAGGCGTTGAGCAGTTCTTC.

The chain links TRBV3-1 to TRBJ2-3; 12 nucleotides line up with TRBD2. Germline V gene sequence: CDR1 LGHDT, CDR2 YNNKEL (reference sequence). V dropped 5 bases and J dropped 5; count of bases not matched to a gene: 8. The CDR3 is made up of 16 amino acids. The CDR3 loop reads CASSEWTSGIGDTQYF. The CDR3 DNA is TGTGCCAGCAGCGAATGGACTAGCGGGATTGGAGATACGCAGTATTTT.

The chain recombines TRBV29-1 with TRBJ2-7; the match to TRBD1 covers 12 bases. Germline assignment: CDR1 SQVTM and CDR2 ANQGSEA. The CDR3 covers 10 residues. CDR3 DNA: TGCAGGGGACAGGGGGCCGAGCAGTACTTC. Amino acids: CRGQGAEQYF.

The CDR3 nucleotides read TGTGCCACCAGCAGAGAAACAGGGGGCACCGGGGAGCTGTTTTTT. As protein: CATSRETGGTGELFF. The chain uses TRBV15 and TRBJ2-2; 8 bases match TRBD1. The V and J ends lost 0 bases and 4 bases, in that order; junction bases with no gene match: 1. Germline lookup yields CDR1 LNHNV and CDR2 YYDKDF (reference sequence). CDR3 length equals 15 residues.

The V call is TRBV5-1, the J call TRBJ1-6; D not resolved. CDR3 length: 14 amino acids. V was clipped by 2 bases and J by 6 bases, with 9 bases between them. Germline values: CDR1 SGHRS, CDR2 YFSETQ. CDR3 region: CASSLGPLNSPLHF. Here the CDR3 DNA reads TGCGCCAGCAGCTTAGGACCTCTTAATTCACCCCTCCACTTT.

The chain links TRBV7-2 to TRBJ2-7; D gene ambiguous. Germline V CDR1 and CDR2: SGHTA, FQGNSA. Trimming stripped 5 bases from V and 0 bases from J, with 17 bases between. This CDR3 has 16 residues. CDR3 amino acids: CASSGLFSTLSYEQYF. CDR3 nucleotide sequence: TGTGCCAGCAGCGGCCTCTTTTCTACACTCTCCTACGAGCAGTACTTC.

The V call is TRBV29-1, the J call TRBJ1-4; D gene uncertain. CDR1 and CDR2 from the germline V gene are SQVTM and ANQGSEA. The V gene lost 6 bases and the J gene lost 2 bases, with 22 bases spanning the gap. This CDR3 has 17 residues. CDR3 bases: TGCAGCGTCATCATCCCCCTTTGGTCCTTCACTAATGAAAAACTGTTTTTT. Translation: CSVIIPLWSFTNEKLFF.

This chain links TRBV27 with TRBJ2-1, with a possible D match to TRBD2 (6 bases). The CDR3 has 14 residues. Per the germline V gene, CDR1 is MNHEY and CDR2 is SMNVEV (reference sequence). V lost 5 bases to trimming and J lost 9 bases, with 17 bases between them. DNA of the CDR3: TGTGCCAGCAGTCCCTGGGCAGACGGGGGTGAGCAGTTCTTC. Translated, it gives CASSPWADGGEQFF.

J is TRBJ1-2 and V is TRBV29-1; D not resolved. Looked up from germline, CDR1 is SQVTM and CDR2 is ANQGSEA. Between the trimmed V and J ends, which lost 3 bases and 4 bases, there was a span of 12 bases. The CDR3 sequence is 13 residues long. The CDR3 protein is CSVEGGLTYGYTF. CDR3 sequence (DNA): TGCAGCGTTGAGGGCGGATTAACCTATGGCTACACCTTC.

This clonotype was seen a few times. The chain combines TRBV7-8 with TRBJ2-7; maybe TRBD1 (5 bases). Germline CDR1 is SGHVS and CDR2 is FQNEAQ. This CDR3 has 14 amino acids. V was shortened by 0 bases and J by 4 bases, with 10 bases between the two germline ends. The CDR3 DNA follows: TGTGCCAGCAGCTTAGCCCCCGACAGTTACGAGCAGTACTTC. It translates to CASSLAPDSYEQYF.

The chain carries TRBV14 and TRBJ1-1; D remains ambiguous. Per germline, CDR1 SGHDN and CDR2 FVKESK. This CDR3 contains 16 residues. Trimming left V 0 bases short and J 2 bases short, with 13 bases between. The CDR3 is CASSQENPERNTEAFF. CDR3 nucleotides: TGTGCCAGCAGCCAAGAAAATCCAGAAAGAAACACTGAAGCTTTCTTT.